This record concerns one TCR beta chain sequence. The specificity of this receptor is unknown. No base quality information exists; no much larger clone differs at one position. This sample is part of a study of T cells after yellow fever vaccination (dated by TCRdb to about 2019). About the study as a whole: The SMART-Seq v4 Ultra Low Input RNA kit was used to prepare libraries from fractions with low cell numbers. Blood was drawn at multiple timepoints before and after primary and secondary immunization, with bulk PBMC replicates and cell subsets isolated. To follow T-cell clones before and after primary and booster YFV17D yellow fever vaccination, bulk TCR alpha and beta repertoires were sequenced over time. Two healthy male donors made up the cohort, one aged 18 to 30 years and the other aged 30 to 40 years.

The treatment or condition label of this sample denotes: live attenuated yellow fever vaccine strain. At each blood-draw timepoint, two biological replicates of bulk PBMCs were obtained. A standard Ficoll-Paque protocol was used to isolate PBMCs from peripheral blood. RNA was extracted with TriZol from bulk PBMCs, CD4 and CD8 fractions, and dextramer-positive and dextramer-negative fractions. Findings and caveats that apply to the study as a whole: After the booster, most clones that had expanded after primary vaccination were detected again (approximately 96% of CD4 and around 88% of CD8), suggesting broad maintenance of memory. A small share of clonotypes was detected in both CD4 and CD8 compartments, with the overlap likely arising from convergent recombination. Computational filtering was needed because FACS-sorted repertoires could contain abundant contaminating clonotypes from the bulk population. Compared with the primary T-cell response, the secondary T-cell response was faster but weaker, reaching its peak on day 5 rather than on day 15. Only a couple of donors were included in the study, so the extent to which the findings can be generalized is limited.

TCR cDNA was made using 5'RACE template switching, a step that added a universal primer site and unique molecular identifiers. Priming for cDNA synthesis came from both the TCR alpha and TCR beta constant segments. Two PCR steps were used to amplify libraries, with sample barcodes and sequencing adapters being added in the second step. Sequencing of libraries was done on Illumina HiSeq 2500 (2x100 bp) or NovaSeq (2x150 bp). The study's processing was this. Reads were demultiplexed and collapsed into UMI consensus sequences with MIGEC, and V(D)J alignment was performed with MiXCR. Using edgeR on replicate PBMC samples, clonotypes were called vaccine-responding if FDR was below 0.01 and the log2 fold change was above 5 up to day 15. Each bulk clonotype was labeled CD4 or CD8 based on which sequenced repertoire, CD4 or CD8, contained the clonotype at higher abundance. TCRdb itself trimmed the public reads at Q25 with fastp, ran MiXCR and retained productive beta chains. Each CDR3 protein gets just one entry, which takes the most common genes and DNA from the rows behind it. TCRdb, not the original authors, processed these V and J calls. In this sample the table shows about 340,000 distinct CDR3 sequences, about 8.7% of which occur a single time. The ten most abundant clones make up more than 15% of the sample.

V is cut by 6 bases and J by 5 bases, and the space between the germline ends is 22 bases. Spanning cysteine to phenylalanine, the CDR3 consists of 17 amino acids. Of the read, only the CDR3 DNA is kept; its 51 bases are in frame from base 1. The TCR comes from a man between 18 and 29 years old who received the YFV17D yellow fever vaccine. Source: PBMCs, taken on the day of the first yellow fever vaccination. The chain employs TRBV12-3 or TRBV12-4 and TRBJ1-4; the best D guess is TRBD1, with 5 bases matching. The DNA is TGTGCCAGCAGCCCCGGGAGGGGACTCCAGGAGAATGAAAAACTGTTTTTT. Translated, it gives CASSPGRGLQENEKLFF.